The 2 T cell receptor beta chains below all came from one sample that was sequenced in a study of T cell repertoires in cytomegalovirus infection. Each CDR3 protein is one row after TCRdb ran MiXCR on the reads. The table includes some 130,000 distinct CDR3 sequences, 32% detected once. Their recognized antigens are unknown. Sequenced here: CD8+ T cells from cultured PBMCs, sampled from culture after CMV antigen stimulation. These receptors all stem from a human donor in good health (CMV status not recorded). Some clones in this sample may be carry-over from other donors' samples.

This clonotype was seen a few times. The CDR3 region has the DNA TGTGCCAGCAGCTTAGATTTGGCGGGGGCCTACAATGAGCAGTTCTTC. It is translated as CASSLDLAGAYNEQFF. This chain uses TRBV7-2 with TRBJ2-1; 7 bases match TRBD2. The length of the CDR3 is 16 residues. Germline loops: CDR1 SGHTA, CDR2 FQGNSA. The V and J ends lost 1 base and 2 bases, in that order; junction bases with no gene match: 5.

V usage is TRBV7-9 and J usage is TRBJ2-7; D not certain. V was pared by 0 bases and J by 2 bases, with 11 bases between. Looked up from germline, CDR1 is SEHNR and CDR2 is FQNEAQ (reference sequence). This CDR3 has 15 amino acids. The CDR3 region has the DNA TGTGCCAGCAGCTTAGCCCGAAGGGAAACCTACGAGCAGTACGTC. Its translation is CASSLARRETYEQYV.